This T cell receptor beta chain was documented in a study of blood T cell repertoires in COVID-19. Study overall: Both acute and convalescent COVID-19 samples were obtained from the United States, Italy and Spain.

Authors' analysis steps: Amplified reference gene primers provided the basis for estimating nucleated cell counts. Profiled with immunoSEQ multiplex PCR; TCRdb holds only in-frame clones, not every one. V and J calls plus clone size are reproduced from that table; the DNA served to infer D and trimming. Among about 74,000 clones listed, approximately 90% were seen once. The CDR3 runs to 14 residues. Germline lookup yields CDR1 LNHDA and CDR2 SQIVND (reference sequence). The germline V and J ends were trimmed by 3 bases and 2 bases, with 11 bases remaining between them. The chain employs TRBV19 and TRBJ2-7; the D gene is possibly TRBD2 (6 bases). Sample: peripheral blood. The origin of this receptor is a woman older than 75 with acute or convalescent COVID-19. The CDR3 is CASSMDYRTYEQYF. CDR3 DNA: TGTGCCAGTAGTATGGACTATCGGACCTACGAGCAGTACTTC.